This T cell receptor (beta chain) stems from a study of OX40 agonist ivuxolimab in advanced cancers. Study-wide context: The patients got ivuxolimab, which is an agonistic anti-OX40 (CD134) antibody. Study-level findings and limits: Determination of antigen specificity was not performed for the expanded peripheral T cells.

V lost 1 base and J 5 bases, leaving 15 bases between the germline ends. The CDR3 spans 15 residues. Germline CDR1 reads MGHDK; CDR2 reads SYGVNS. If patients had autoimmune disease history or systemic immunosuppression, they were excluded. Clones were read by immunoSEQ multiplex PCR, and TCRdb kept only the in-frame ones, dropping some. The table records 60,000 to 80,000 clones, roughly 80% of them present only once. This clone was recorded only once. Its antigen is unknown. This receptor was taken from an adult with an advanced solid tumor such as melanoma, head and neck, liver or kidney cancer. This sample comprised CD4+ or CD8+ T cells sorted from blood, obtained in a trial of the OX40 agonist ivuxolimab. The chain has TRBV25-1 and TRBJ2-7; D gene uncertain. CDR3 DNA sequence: TGTGCCAGCAGTGAATTTTTAGGGTACCAAAACGAGCAGTACTTC. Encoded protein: CASSEFLGYQNEQYF.